This T cell receptor beta chain was captured in a study of T cell responses to AZD1222 COVID-19 vaccine. Trimming took 8 bases from V and 0 from J; bases not matched to a gene: 17. The CDR3 extends over 18 amino acids. Germline V lookup: CDR1 SQVTM, CDR2 ANQGSEA. This clone was recorded only once. Measured with immunoSEQ multiplex PCR; TCRdb has only the in-frame clones, and not every one. The table lists about 140,000 clones, roughly 93% of them singletons. The chain recombines TRBV29-1 with TRBJ2-1; 9 bases fit TRBD1. The sample here was peripheral blood, taken 28 days after the second AZD1222 dose. The receptor's source is an adult who received the AZD1222 COVID-19 vaccine. The CDR3 bases are TGCAGCACGACAGGGGGTCCTGGGGGACTCAGCTCCTACAATGAGCAGTTCTTC. Its protein product is CSTTGGPGGLSSYNEQFF.